These T cell receptor beta chains were read from a single sample in a study of blood T cell repertoires in COVID-19. The table came from immunoSEQ multiplex PCR; TCRdb's copy has only in-frame clones and leaves some out. The sample contains under 55,000 clones, about nine tenths of which appear only once. The sequencing input was peripheral blood. All receptors derive from a human donor in a cohort sampled during active COVID-19. CDR3s include the opening cysteine and the closing phenylalanine or tryptophan. D genes are given only for firm matches. Size values are once, few and many counts, or a class for expanded clones, and some rows have none.

abundance: NA; d_gene: NA; v_gene: TRBV18; j_gene: TRBJ2-7; CDR3nt: TGTGCCAGCTCACGGTTCGGGACCTACGAGCAGTACTTC; CDR3aa: CASSRFGTYEQYF
abundance: NA; d_gene: NA; v_gene: TRBV19; j_gene: TRBJ2-7; CDR3nt: TGTGCCAGTAGTGCCCGACAGACCAACTACGAGCAGTACTTC; CDR3aa: CASSARQTNYEQYF
abundance: NA; d_gene: TRBD1; v_gene: TRBV29-1; j_gene: TRBJ2-7; CDR3nt: TGCAGCTTTTCCGGGACAGGGGTATACGAGCAGTACTTC; CDR3aa: CSFSGTGVYEQYF
abundance: NA; d_gene: TRBD1; v_gene: TRBV29-1; j_gene: TRBJ1-5; CDR3nt: TGCAGCGTTGCCGACAGGGATAATCAGCCCCAGCATTTT; CDR3aa: CSVADRDNQPQHF
abundance: few; d_gene: NA; v_gene: TRBV7-9; j_gene: TRBJ2-7; CDR3nt: TGTGCCAGCAGCTTACAGGGCGAGCAGTACTTC; CDR3aa: CASSLQGEQYF
abundance: NA; d_gene: NA; v_gene: TRBV27; j_gene: TRBJ2-7; CDR3nt: TGTGCCAGCAGTCCCCCCGGGTCTGAGCAGTACTTC; CDR3aa: CASSPPGSEQYF
abundance: NA; d_gene: TRBD1; v_gene: TRBV7-8; j_gene: TRBJ1-2; CDR3nt: TGTGCCACTTCCTCAACAGGGGGCGTTGGTGGCTACACCTTC; CDR3aa: CATSSTGGVGGYTF
abundance: NA; d_gene: NA; v_gene: TRBV21-1; j_gene: TRBJ1-2; CDR3nt: TGTGCCAGCAGCGATCAGCTCCCTAGGGGGCCGGACTATGGCTACACCTTC; CDR3aa: CASSDQLPRGPDYGYTF
abundance: NA; d_gene: TRBD1; v_gene: TRBV6-5; j_gene: TRBJ1-6; CDR3nt: TGTGCCAGCAGCGACCGGGACAGCCAAAATTCACCCCTCCACTTT; CDR3aa: CASSDRDSQNSPLHF
abundance: NA; d_gene: TRBD2; v_gene: TRBV10-3; j_gene: TRBJ2-1; CDR3nt: TGTGCCATCACAGGCGGGAGCCATGAGCAGTTCTTC; CDR3aa: CAITGGSHEQFF
abundance: once; d_gene: TRBD1; v_gene: TRBV27; j_gene: TRBJ1-5; CDR3nt: TGTGCCAGCAGTCATACAGGGGAACAGCCCCAGCATTTT; CDR3aa: CASSHTGEQPQHF
abundance: NA; d_gene: TRBD2; v_gene: TRBV3-1/TRBV3-2; j_gene: TRBJ2-7; CDR3nt: TGTGCCAGCAGCCAAGAGGGGACTAGTAGCGAGCAGTACTTC; CDR3aa: CASSQEGTSSEQYF
abundance: NA; d_gene: TRBD1; v_gene: TRBV6-5; j_gene: TRBJ1-1; CDR3nt: TGTGCCAGCAGTCGGCAGGGGGACACTGAAGCTTTCTTT; CDR3aa: CASSRQGDTEAFF
abundance: NA; d_gene: NA; v_gene: TRBV11-2; j_gene: TRBJ1-1; CDR3nt: TGTGCCAGCAGCTTAGAAGGACTGGGGGGGACTGAAGCTTTCTTT; CDR3aa: CASSLEGLGGTEAFF
abundance: few; d_gene: TRBD2; v_gene: TRBV6-2/TRBV6-3; j_gene: TRBJ2-3; CDR3nt: TGTGCCAGCAGCCCTGGGGGGACTAGCCTCTCAGATACGCAGTATTTT; CDR3aa: CASSPGGTSLSDTQYF
abundance: NA; d_gene: NA; v_gene: TRBV12-3/TRBV12-4; j_gene: TRBJ2-1; CDR3nt: TGTGCCAGCAGTTTGGTAGAAAATGAGCAGTTCTTC; CDR3aa: CASSLVENEQFF
abundance: NA; d_gene: TRBD1; v_gene: TRBV12-5; j_gene: TRBJ2-7; CDR3nt: TGTGCTAGTGGAGAGCCCTCGGGACAGATGTCCTACGAGCAGTACTTC; CDR3aa: CASGEPSGQMSYEQYF
abundance: NA; d_gene: NA; v_gene: TRBV19; j_gene: TRBJ2-1; CDR3nt: TGTGCCAGTAGTCCCTACGCAAGAAACGACAATGAGCAGTTCTTC; CDR3aa: CASSPYARNDNEQFF
abundance: once; d_gene: TRBD2; v_gene: TRBV19; j_gene: TRBJ2-3; CDR3nt: TGTGCCAGTAGCCAGACTAGCGGGAGGTCAGATACGCAGTATTTT; CDR3aa: CASSQTSGRSDTQYF
abundance: once; d_gene: NA; v_gene: TRBV2; j_gene: TRBJ1-2; CDR3nt: TGTGCCAGCAGTGGGGGGGAGGGGAGAAGCTATGGCTACACCTTC; CDR3aa: CASSGGEGRSYGYTF
abundance: NA; d_gene: NA; v_gene: TRBV3-1/TRBV3-2; j_gene: TRBJ1-2; CDR3nt: TGTGCCAGCAGCCAAGGTGCGACAGGTGCCTATGGCTACACCTTC; CDR3aa: CASSQGATGAYGYTF
abundance: NA; d_gene: NA; v_gene: TRBV24-1; j_gene: TRBJ1-2; CDR3nt: TGTGCCACCAGTGATGTGACAGGCCCCTATGGCTACACCTTC; CDR3aa: CATSDVTGPYGYTF
abundance: once; d_gene: TRBD1; v_gene: TRBV5-1; j_gene: TRBJ1-6; CDR3nt: TGCGCCAGCAGCGTTCCACAGGGGGAGAATTCACCCCTCCACTTT; CDR3aa: CASSVPQGENSPLHF
abundance: NA; d_gene: NA; v_gene: TRBV4-1; j_gene: TRBJ1-1; CDR3nt: TGCGCCAGCAGCCAAGATCTTTCGGGGGGAAGGGGGACTGAAGCTTTCTTT; CDR3aa: CASSQDLSGGRGTEAFF
abundance: NA; d_gene: TRBD1; v_gene: TRBV15; j_gene: TRBJ1-6; CDR3nt: TGTGCCACCAGCGGGAGACAGGGGAATAATTCACCCCTCCACTTT; CDR3aa: CATSGRQGNNSPLHF
abundance: NA; d_gene: TRBD1; v_gene: TRBV11-2; j_gene: TRBJ1-5; CDR3nt: TGTGCCAGCAGCTTAGGGCAGGGGGTGCCCCAGCATTTT; CDR3aa: CASSLGQGVPQHF
abundance: NA; d_gene: NA; v_gene: TRBV19; j_gene: TRBJ1-6; CDR3nt: TGTGCCAGTAGTCCTGGGACAACGAGCTCCTATAATTCACCCCTCCACTTT; CDR3aa: CASSPGTTSSYNSPLHF
abundance: NA; d_gene: NA; v_gene: TRBV5-1; j_gene: TRBJ1-1; CDR3nt: TGCGCCAGCAGCCTGGGAGGGGGAAACACTGAAGCTTTCTTT; CDR3aa: CASSLGGGNTEAFF
abundance: once; d_gene: TRBD1; v_gene: TRBV5-1; j_gene: TRBJ1-6; CDR3nt: TGCGCCAGCAGCTTGGAGGGACAGAGCAATTCACCCCTCCACTTT; CDR3aa: CASSLEGQSNSPLHF
abundance: NA; d_gene: NA; v_gene: TRBV7-9; j_gene: TRBJ1-2; CDR3nt: TGTGCCAGCAGCCACACAGCGGTCGGCTACACCTTC; CDR3aa: CASSHTAVGYTF
abundance: NA; d_gene: NA; v_gene: TRBV9; j_gene: TRBJ2-2; CDR3nt: TGTGCCAGCAGCCCTCGAGGGGGAGACGACACCGGGGAGCTGTTTTTT; CDR3aa: CASSPRGGDDTGELFF
abundance: NA; d_gene: NA; v_gene: TRBV5-1; j_gene: TRBJ2-2; CDR3nt: TGCGCCAGCAGCTTGCGGCGGGAATTAAACACCGGGGAGCTGTTTTTT; CDR3aa: CASSLRRELNTGELFF
abundance: NA; d_gene: NA; v_gene: TRBV3-1/TRBV3-2; j_gene: TRBJ1-5; CDR3nt: TGTGCCAGCAGCCAAGATCAGGGCTGGAATCAGCCCCAGCATTTT; CDR3aa: CASSQDQGWNQPQHF
abundance: NA; d_gene: NA; v_gene: TRBV4-1; j_gene: TRBJ2-7; CDR3nt: TGCGCCAGCAGCCAAGGGGGACTTCCCTACGAGCAGTACTTC; CDR3aa: CASSQGGLPYEQYF
abundance: NA; d_gene: NA; v_gene: TRBV28; j_gene: TRBJ1-1; CDR3nt: TGTGCCAGCAATGACTACCCATTGAACACTGAAGCTTTCTTT; CDR3aa: CASNDYPLNTEAFF
abundance: NA; d_gene: NA; v_gene: TRBV27; j_gene: TRBJ1-6; CDR3nt: TGTGCCAGCAGAGCCGGGAGCCTCAATTCACCCCTCCACTTT; CDR3aa: CASRAGSLNSPLHF
abundance: NA; d_gene: NA; v_gene: TRBV6-6; j_gene: TRBJ1-5; CDR3nt: TGTGCCAGCAGGAAAACGACAGGAGATCAGCCCCAGCATTTT; CDR3aa: CASRKTTGDQPQHF
abundance: NA; d_gene: NA; v_gene: TRBV23-1; j_gene: TRBJ2-2; CDR3nt: TGCGCCAGCATAAAGAACAGGTCGAACACCGGGGAGCTGTTTTTT; CDR3aa: CASIKNRSNTGELFF
abundance: NA; d_gene: NA; v_gene: TRBV11-2; j_gene: TRBJ2-1; CDR3nt: TGTGCCAGCAGCTTAGCCGACAGCTACAATGAGCAGTTCTTC; CDR3aa: CASSLADSYNEQFF